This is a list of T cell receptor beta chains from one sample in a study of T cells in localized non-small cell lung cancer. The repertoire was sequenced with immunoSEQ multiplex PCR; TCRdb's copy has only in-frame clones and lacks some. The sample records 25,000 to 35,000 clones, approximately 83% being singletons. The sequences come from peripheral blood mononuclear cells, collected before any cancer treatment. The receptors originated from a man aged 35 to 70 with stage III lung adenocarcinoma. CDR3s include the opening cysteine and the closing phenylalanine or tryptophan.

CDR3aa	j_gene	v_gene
CASSQPLTGPANVLTF	TRBJ2-6	TRBV14
CASSSLRAGGPGELFF	TRBJ2-2	TRBV11-2
CASGQGGTDTQYF	TRBJ2-3	TRBV28
CASGLRPEVGELFF	TRBJ2-2	TRBV12-5
CASSRTQGVGGYTF	TRBJ1-2	TRBV2
CASSKGTSTDQETQYF	TRBJ2-5	TRBV21-1
CASSFSGDYGYTF	TRBJ1-2	TRBV6-5
CASSFSSGGPDTQYF	TRBJ2-3	TRBV21-1
CASRDRPNTGELFF	TRBJ2-2	TRBV2
CASSRDSTDTQYF	TRBJ2-3	TRBV5-4
CASSLGTGLSNEQFF	TRBJ2-1	TRBV11-2
CASSSAAATDTQYF	TRBJ2-3	TRBV11-3
CASSQDEIFGTSGYNEQFF	TRBJ2-1	TRBV4-2
CASSLPGTGSFF	TRBJ1-1	TRBV28
CATRQYNEQFF	TRBJ2-1	TRBV10-3
CASSQEVAGGLTGELFF	TRBJ2-2	TRBV4-1
CASSPPGPREYYGYTF	TRBJ1-2	TRBV7-9
CASSYIGGGTDTQYF	TRBJ2-3	TRBV6-5
CSVYQGFSDTQYF	TRBJ2-3	TRBV29-1
CASSQSPSGGTDTQYF	TRBJ2-3	TRBV5-1
CASSKEGGGRGEQYF	TRBJ2-7	TRBV2
CASSLRHGGRAEAFF	TRBJ1-1	TRBV7-2
CASTRLETGHTEAFF	TRBJ1-1	TRBV19
CASSLGTGTANTGELFF	TRBJ2-2	TRBV7-9
CASSVRQARGGYTF	TRBJ1-2	TRBV28
CASSVADGQTDTQYF	TRBJ2-3	TRBV9
CASSEAGLAAETQYF	TRBJ2-5	TRBV2
CATSRAKTGAYNEQFF	TRBJ2-1	TRBV15
CASSLEGSGSSYNEQFF	TRBJ2-1	TRBV11-2
CASKILGSYQPQHF	TRBJ1-5	TRBV28
CASSPGGDGYTF	TRBJ1-2	TRBV5-1
CASSLIQGRTDTQYF	TRBJ2-3	TRBV5-4
CASSLDQSGGYNEQFF	TRBJ2-1	TRBV11-3
CASSPNDGGHQPQHF	TRBJ1-5	TRBV18
CASSSNTGDQETQYF	TRBJ2-5	TRBV5-1
CASFETGGLGAFF	TRBJ1-1	TRBV6-1
CASSLSAGGNTEAFF	TRBJ1-1	TRBV7-9
CASSRGGGSYNEQFF	TRBJ2-1	TRBV7-3
CATSDLLAGAMYQETQYF	TRBJ2-5	TRBV15
CSVEGGSYSNTGELFF	TRBJ2-2	TRBV29-1
CASSFGGYEQYF	TRBJ2-7	TRBV11-2
CATSRAGVTGELFF	TRBJ2-2	TRBV15
CASSRGTSGSLDTQYF	TRBJ2-3	TRBV18
CASSTSWGNEQYF	TRBJ2-7	TRBV27
CASSPGLAGISTDTQYF	TRBJ2-3	TRBV2
CASSLGGPDVDEQYF	TRBJ2-7	TRBV27
CASSSGQGTNTIYF	TRBJ1-3	TRBV5-1
CATSRPAIPEAFF	TRBJ1-1	TRBV15
CSVERDRGLGEQYF	TRBJ2-7	TRBV29-1
CASRNPGSYNEQFF	TRBJ2-1	TRBV6-5
CASSEFRGPETQYF	TRBJ2-5	TRBV25-1
CASSFLLSGGDSYEQYF	TRBJ2-7	TRBV11-2
CASSLYRDTGELFF	TRBJ2-2	TRBV5-1
CASSSQGGNTIYF	TRBJ1-3	TRBV7-9
CAIGAISGSANEQFF	TRBJ2-1	TRBV10-3
CATRPRNTGELFF	TRBJ2-2	TRBV10-3
CASSLDVGQLGNTIYF	TRBJ1-3	TRBV5-1
CASSVSWGDQETQYF	TRBJ2-5	TRBV9
CASSLATSGGASTDTQYF	TRBJ2-3	TRBV5-1
CASSYSQGRETQYF	TRBJ2-5	TRBV6-5